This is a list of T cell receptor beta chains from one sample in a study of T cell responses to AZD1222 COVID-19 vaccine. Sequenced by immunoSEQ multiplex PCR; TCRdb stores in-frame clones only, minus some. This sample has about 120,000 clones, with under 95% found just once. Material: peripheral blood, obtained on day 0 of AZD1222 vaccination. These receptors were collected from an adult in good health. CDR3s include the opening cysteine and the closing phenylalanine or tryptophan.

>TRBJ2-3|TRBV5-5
CASSFTHRGGDTQYF
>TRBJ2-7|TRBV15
CATSRNDEQYF
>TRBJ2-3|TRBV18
CASSPTGGTDTQYF
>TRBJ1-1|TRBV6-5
CASSYGVGEAFF
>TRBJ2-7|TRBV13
CASSLGLGTGSEQYF
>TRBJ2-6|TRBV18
CASSPLTGSGANVLTF
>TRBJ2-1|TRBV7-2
CASSLGELNEQFF
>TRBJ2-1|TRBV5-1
CASNSGQTNYNEQFF
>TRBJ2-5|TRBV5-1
CASSLQGGRETQYF
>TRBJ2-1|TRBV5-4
CASSGTKSSYNEQFF
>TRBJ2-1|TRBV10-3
CAISDSSGRGNEQFF
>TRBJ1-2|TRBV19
CASSWSNPYGYTF
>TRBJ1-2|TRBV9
CASSPRSGQGNYGYTF
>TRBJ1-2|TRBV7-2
CASSLEGVWKANYGYTF
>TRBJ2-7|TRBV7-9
CASSPDRAYEQYF
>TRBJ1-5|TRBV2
CASSERGTQGPQHF
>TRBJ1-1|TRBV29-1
CSVPRGIGGMNTEAFF
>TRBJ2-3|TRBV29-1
CSVEERGVGDTQYF
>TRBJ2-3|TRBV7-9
CASSSPGSTDTQYF
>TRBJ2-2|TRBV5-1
CASSLSSDFVGELFF
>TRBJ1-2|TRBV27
CASSFKGGANGYTF
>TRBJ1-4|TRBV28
CASSTRWGANEKLFF
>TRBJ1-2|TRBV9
CASSAQQLSYSYGYTF
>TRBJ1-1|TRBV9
CASSIQVGTEAFF
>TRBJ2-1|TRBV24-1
CATSELAGGTEQFF
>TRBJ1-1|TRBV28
CASSLPTGLTEAFF
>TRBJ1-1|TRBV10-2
CASSDGDRANTEAFF
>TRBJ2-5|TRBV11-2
CASSPGQGVGETQYF
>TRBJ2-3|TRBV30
CAWSERDRGGADTQYF
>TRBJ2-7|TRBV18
CASSPLPPYEQYF
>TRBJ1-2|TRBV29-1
CSVDTQAFGGYTF
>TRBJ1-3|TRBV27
CASRVTYSGNTIYF
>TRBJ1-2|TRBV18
CASSPPGGSYGYTF
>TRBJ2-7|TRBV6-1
CASSEAGTGLDF
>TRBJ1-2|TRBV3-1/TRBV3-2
CASTPGGAPNYGYTF
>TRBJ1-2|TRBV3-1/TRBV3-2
CASSPGTGAYGYTF
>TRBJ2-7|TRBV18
CASSPFHPSGAGYEQYF
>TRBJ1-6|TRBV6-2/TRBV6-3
CASSYVGNSPLHF
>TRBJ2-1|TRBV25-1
CASRPLGGLDEQFF
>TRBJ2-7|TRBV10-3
CAISDSGPYEQYF
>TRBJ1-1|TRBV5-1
CASSLEGGAMNTEAFF
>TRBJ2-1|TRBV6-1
CASSDVNRGPDEQFF
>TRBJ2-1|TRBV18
CASSLKTSSYNEQFF
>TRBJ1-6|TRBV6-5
CASRQGANNSPLHF
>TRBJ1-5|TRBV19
CASSIEVRPSQPQHF